This T cell receptor (beta chain) is drawn from a study of blood T cell repertoires in COVID-19. The wider study: COVID-19 samples, acute and convalescent, were from the United States, Italy and Spain. T cells, B-cell-depleted T cells, or PBMCs provided the cDNA or gDNA that served as material.

The length of the CDR3 is 14 residues. Trimming cost V 7 bases and J 2 bases, with 14 bases left between them. Germline loops: CDR1 MNHEY, CDR2 SVGAGI. As originally analysed: Amplifying reference gene primers gave estimates of nucleated cell counts. Generated by immunoSEQ multiplex PCR, the TCRdb table keeps only in-frame clones and is missing some. Clonal size and the V and J genes are those of that table, whereas D and trimming came from the DNA. This sample has fewer than 90,000 clones, with 86% found just once. The receptor was isolated from a man between 65 and 80 years old with active COVID-19. Sequences were obtained from peripheral blood. The chain is built from TRBV6-5 and TRBJ1-2, with D possibly matching TRBD1 (6 bases). CDR3 sequence: CASKRGGANYGYTF. CDR3 sequence (DNA): TGTGCCAGCAAGAGGGGGGGGGCGAACTATGGCTACACCTTC.